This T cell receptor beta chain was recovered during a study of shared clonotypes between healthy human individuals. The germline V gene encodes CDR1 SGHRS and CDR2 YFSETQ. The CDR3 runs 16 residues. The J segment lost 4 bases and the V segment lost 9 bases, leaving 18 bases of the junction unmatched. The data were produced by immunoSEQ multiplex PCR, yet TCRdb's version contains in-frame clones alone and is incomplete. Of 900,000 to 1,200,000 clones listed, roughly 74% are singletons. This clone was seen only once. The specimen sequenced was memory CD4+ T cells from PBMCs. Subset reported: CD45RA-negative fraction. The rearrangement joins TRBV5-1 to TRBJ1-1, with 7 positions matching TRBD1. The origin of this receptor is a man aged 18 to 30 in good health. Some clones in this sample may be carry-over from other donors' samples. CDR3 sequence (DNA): TGCGCCACCTCCCCCGAGCCGGGACAGCGGGCCACTGAAGCTTTCTTT. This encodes CATSPEPGQRATEAFF.